Included here is one T cell receptor (beta chain) sequence, with context. Its antigen is still unknown. This specimen belongs to a study of cytomegalovirus exposure and HLA in healthy donors. Study-wide results and caveats: Earlier results showed most TCR beta V segments being productive about 87% or about 30% of the time. There was a cluster of highly shared sequence variants that was likely a sequencing artifact.

CDR3 size: 14 residues. In germline, CDR1 is LNHNV, CDR2 YYDKDF (reference sequence). Trimming took off 3 bases at V and 1 base at J, with 9 bases between the two ends. 60 Vbeta and 13 Jbeta primers were used in PCR. Sequencing used immunoSEQ multiplex PCR; TCRdb keeps in-frame clones, though not all of them. The data contain under 200,000 clones, around 85% of them singletons. This receptor was taken from a human donor in good health. Material: PBMCs. The rearrangement links TRBV15 to TRBJ1-1, with D possibly being TRBD1 (6 bases). The CDR3 reads CATSSRGANTEAFF. The CDR3 coding sequence is TGTGCCACCAGCAGCCGGGGGGCGAACACTGAAGCTTTCTTT.